The TCR beta chain under discussion was sequenced for a study of follicular helper T cells after annual influenza vaccination. Study-level results: The much larger non-cTfh compartments may have been undersampled.

Repertoires were generated with immunoSEQ multiplex PCR, while TCRdb's copy carries only in-frame clones and drops some. Of roughly 10,000 clones in the sample, approximately 87% were seen once. Time point described: 2015-2016 season, 7 days after influenza vaccination. Note on this clone: The target antigen is unknown.

The CDR3 is made up of 13 amino acids. V lost 6 bases to trimming and J lost 5 bases, with 11 bases between them. Germline CDR1 MNHEY, CDR2 SVGAGI. J is TRBJ1-5 and V is TRBV6-5; perhaps TRBD1 as D (5 bases). The sequence was obtained from an adult who received the influenza vaccine. The sample in question was CXCR5- memory CD4+ T cells sorted from blood, obtained 7 days after influenza vaccination. This CDR3 is CASRRGRYQPQHF. Here the CDR3 DNA reads TGTGCCAGCAGGAGGGGCCGCTATCAGCCCCAGCATTTT.